The clone carrying this T cell receptor (beta chain) appeared once. This sample is drawn from a study of control samples from healthy donors and cancer patients. Germline values: CDR1 MNHEY, CDR2 SVGEGT. V shed 0 bases, J shed 4 bases, and the junction held 0 bases outside the gene matches. This CDR3 is built from 14 residues. Using immunoSEQ multiplex PCR, the repertoire was profiled, and TCRdb retains in-frame clones only, with some absent. In the table there are roughly 94,000 clones, about 88% of which are singletons. The sample consisted of PBMCs. This TCR came from an older man with lung cancer. V is TRBV6-2 or TRBV6-3 and J is TRBJ2-3; 8 nucleotides match TRBD1. In DNA form, the CDR3 reads TGTGCCAGCAGTTACTCGGACAGGGCAGATACGCAGTATTTT. Protein sequence: CASSYSDRADTQYF.